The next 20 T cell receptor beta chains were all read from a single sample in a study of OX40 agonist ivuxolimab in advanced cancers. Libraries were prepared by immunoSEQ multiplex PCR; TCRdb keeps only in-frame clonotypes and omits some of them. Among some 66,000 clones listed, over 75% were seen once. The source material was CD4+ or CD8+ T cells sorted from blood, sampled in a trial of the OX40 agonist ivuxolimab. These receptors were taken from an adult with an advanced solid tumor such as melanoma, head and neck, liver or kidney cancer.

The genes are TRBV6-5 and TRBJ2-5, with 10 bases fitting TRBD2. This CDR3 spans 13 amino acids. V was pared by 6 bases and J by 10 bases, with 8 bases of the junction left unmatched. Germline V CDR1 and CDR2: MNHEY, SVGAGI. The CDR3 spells CASRSGTSDNQYF. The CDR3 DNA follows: TGTGCCAGCAGATCCGGGACTAGCGATAACCAGTACTTC.

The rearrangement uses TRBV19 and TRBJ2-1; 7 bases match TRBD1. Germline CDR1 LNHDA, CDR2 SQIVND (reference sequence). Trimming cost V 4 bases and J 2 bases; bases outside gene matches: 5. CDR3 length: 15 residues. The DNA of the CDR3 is TGTGCCAGTAGTAGGGGGACAGAAACCTACAATGAGCAGTTCTTC. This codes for CASSRGTETYNEQFF.

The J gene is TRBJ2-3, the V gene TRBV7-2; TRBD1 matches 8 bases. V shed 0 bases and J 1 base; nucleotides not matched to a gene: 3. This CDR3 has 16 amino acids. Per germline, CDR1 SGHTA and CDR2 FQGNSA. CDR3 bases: TGTGCCAGCAGCTTAGCCAGGGGACAGGGCACAGATACGCAGTATTTT. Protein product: CASSLARGQGTDTQYF.

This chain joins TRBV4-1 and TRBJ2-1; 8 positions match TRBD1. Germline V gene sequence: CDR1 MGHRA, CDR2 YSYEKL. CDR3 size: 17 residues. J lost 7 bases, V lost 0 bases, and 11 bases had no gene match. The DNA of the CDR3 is TGCGCCAGCAGCCAAGATTTTGGACAGGGTTTATCAAATGAGCAGTTCTTC. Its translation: CASSQDFGQGLSNEQFF.

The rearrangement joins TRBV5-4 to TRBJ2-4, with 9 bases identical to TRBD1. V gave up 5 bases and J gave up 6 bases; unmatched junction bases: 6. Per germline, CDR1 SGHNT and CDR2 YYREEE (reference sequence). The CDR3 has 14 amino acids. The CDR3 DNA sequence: TGTGCCAGCAGACTGGGACAGGGACCAAACATTCAGTACTTC. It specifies CASRLGQGPNIQYF.

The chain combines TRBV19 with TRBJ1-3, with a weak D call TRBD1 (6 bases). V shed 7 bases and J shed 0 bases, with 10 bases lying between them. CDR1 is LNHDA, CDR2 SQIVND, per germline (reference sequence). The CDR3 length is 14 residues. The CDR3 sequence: CASIRGGSGNTIYF. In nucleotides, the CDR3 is TGTGCCAGTATCCGAGGGGGCTCTGGAAACACCATATATTTT.

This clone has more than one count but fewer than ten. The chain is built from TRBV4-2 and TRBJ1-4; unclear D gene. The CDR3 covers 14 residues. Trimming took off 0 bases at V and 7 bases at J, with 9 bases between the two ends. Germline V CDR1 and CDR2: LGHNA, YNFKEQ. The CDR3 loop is CASSQDRVIEKLFF. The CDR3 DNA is TGTGCCAGCAGCCAAGACAGAGTAATTGAAAAACTGTTTTTT.

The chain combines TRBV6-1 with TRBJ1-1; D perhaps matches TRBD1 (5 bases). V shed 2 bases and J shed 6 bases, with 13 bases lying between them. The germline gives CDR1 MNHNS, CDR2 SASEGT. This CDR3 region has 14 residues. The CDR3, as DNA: TGTGCCAGCAGTGAATGGGGAGGGGAGCCTGAAGCTTTCTTT. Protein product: CASSEWGGEPEAFF.

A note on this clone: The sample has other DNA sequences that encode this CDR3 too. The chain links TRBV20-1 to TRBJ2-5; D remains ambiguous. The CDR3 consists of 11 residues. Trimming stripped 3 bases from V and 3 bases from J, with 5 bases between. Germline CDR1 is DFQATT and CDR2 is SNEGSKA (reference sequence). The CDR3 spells CSARPEETQYF. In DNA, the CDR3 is TGCAGTGCTAGGCCCGAAGAGACCCAGTACTTC.

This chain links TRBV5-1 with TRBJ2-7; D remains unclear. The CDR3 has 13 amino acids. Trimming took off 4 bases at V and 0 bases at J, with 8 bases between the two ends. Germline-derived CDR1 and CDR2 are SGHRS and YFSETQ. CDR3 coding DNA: TGCGCCAGCAGCGAGCAGAGCTCCTACGAGCAGTACTTC. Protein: CASSEQSSYEQYF.

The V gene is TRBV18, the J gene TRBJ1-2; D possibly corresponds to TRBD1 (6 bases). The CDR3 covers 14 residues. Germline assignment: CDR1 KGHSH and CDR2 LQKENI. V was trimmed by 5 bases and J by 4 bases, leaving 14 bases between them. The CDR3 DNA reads TGTGCCAGCTCATCGAGGACAGCGGGCTATGGCTACACCTTC. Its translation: CASSSRTAGYGYTF.

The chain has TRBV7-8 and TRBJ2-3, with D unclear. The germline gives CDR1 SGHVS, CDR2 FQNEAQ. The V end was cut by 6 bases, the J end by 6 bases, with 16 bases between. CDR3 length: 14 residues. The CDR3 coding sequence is TGTGCCAGCAGGCCGAGCCGAAGGGTGGATACGCAGTATTTT. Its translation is CASRPSRRVDTQYF.

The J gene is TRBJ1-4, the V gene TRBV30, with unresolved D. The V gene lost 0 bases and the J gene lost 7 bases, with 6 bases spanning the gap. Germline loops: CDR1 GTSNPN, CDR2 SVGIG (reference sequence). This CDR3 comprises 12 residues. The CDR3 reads CAWSVRGEKLFF. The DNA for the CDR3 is TGTGCCTGGAGTGTACGGGGTGAAAAACTGTTTTTT. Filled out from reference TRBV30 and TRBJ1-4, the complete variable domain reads SQTIHQWPATLVQPVGSPLSLECTVEGTSNPNLYWYRQAAGRGLQLLFYSVGIGQISSEVPQNLSASRPQDRQFILSSKKLLLSDSGFYLCAWSVRGEKLFFGSGTQLSVL.

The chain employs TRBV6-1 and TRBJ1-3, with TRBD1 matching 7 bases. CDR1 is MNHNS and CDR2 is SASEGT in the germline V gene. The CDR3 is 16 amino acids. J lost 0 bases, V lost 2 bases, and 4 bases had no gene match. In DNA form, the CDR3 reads TGTGCCAGCAGTGAATCGCAGGGGGTCTCTGGAAACACCATATATTTT. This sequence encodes CASSESQGVSGNTIYF.

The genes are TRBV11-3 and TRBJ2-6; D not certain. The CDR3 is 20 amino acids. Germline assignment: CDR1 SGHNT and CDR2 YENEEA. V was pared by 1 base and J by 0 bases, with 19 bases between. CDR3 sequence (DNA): TGTGCCAGCAGCTTAGCTTTCCCCGAGACAACCAGCTCTGGGGCCAACGTCCTGACTTTC. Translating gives CASSLAFPETTSSGANVLTF.

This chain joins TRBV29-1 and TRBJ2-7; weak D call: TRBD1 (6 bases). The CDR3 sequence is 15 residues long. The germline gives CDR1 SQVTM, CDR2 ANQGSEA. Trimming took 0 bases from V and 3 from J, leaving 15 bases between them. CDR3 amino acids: CSVEDRVTGRYEQYF. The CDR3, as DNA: TGCAGCGTTGAAGATCGTGTGACAGGCCGCTACGAGCAGTACTTC.

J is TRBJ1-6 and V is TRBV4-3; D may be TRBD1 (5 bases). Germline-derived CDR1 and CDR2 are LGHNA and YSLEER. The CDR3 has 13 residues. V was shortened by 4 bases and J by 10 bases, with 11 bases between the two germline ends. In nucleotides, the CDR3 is TGCGCCAGCAGCCCCCGGCGGGGGTCACCCCTCCACTTT. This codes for CASSPRRGSPLHF.

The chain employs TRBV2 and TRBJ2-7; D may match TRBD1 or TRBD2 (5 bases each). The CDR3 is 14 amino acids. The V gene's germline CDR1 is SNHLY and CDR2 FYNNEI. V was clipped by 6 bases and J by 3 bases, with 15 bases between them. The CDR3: CASRTWGRSYEQYF. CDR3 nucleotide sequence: TGTGCCAGCAGGACCTGGGGACGGAGCTACGAGCAGTACTTC.

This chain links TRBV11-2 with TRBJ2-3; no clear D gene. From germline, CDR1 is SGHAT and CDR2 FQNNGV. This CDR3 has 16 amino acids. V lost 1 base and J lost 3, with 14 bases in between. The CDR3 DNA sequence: TGTGCCAGCAGCTTAGGAAGGGAAAGGGTAACAGATACGCAGTATTTT. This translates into CASSLGRERVTDTQYF.

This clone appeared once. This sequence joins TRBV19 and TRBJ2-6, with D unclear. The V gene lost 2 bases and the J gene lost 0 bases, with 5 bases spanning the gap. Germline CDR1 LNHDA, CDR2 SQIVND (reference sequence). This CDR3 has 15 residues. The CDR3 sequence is CASSISSSGANVLTF. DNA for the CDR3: TGTGCCAGTAGTATAAGTTCCTCTGGGGCCAACGTCCTGACTTTC.